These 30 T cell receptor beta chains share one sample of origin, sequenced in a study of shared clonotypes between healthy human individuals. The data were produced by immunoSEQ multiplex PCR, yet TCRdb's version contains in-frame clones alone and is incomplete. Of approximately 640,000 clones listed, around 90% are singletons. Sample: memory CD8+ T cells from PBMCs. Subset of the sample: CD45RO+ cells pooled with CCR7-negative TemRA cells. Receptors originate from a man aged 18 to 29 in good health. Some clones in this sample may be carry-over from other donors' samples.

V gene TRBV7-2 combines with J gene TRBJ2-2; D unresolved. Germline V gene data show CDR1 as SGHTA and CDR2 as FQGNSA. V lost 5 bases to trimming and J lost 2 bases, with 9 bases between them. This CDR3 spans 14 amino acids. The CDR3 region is CASSITRNTGELFF. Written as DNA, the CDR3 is TGTGCCAGCAGCATTACGCGCAACACCGGGGAGCTGTTTTTT. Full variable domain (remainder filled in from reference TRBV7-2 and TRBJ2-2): GAGVSQSPSNKVTEKGKDVELRCDPISGHTALYWYRQSLGQGLEFLIYFQGNSAPDKSGLPSDRFSAERTGGSVSTLTIQRTQQEDSAVYLCASSITRNTGELFFGEGSRLTVL.

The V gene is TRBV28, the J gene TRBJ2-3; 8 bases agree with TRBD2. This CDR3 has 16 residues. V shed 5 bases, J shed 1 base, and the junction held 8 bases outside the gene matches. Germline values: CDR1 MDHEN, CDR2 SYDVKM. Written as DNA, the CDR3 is TGTGCCAGCAGTGTGGTACGGGAGGGTCGCACAGATACGCAGTATTTT. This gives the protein CASSVVREGRTDTQYF.

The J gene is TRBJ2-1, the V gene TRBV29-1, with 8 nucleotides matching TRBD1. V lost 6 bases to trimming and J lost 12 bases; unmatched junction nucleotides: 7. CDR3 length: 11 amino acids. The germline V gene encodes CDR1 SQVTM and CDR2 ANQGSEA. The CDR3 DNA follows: TGCAGCGTAGCGGACAGGGAACGGCAGTTCTTC. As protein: CSVADRERQFF.

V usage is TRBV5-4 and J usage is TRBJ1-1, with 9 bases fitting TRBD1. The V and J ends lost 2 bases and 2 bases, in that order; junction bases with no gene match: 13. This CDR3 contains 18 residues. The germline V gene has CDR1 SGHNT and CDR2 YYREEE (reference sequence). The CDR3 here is CASSFNKRDRVFNTEAFF. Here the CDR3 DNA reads TGTGCCAGCAGCTTCAACAAGAGGGACAGGGTGTTTAACACTGAAGCTTTCTTT.

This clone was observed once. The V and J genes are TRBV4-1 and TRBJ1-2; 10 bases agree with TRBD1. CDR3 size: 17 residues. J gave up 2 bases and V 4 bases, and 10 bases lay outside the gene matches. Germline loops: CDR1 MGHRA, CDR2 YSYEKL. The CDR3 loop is CASSRGTGEGWNYGYTF. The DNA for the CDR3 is TGCGCCAGCAGCCGGGGGACAGGGGAAGGATGGAACTATGGCTACACCTTC.

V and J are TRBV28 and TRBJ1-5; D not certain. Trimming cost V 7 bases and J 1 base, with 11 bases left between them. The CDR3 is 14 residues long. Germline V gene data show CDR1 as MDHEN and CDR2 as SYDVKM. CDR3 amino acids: CASTYSRSNQPQHF. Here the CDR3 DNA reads TGTGCCAGCACCTACTCCCGGAGCAATCAGCCCCAGCATTTT.

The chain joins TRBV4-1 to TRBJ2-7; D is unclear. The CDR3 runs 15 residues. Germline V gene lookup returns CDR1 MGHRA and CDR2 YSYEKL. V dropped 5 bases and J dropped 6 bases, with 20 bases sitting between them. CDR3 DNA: TGCGCCAGCAGCGCGCCCGACTGGCGCTTTTCCGAGCAGTACTTC. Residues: CASSAPDWRFSEQYF.

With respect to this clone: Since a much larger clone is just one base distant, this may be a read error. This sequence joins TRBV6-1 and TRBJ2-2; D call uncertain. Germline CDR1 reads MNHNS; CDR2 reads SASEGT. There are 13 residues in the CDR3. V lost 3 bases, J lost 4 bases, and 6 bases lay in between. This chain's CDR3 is CASSDSGTGELFF. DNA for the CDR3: TGTGCCAGCAGTGACTCGGGCACCGGGGAGCTGTTTTTT.

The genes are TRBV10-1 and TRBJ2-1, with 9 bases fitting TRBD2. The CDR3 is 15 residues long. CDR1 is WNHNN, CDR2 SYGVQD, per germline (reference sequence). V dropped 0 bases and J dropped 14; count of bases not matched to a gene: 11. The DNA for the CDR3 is TGCGCCAGCAGTGAGTCGGGGACACTAGCGGGCCCGAAGTTCTTC. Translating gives CASSESGTLAGPKFF.

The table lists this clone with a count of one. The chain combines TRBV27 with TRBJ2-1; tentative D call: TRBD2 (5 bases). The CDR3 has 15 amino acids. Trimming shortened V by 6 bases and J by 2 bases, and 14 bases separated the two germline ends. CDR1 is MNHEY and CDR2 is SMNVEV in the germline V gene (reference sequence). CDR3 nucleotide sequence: TGTGCCAGCAGCACGGCCCAGCGGACCTACAATGAGCAGTTCTTC. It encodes CASSTAQRTYNEQFF.

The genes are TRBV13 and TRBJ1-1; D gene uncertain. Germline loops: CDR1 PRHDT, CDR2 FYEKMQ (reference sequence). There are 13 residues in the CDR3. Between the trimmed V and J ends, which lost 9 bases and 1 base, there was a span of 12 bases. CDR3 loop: CASTDFANTEAFF. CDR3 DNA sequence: TGTGCCAGTACGGATTTTGCGAACACTGAAGCTTTCTTT. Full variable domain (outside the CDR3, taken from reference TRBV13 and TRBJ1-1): AAGVIQSPRHLIKEKRETATLKCYPIPRHDTVYWYQQGPGQDPQFLISFYEKMQSDKGSIPDRFSAQQFSDYHSELNMSSLELGDSALYFCASTDFANTEAFFGQGTRLTVV.

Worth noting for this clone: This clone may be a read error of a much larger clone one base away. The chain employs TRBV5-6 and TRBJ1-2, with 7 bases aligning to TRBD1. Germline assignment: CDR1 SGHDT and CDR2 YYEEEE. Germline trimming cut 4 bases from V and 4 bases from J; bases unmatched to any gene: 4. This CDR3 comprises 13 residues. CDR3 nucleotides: TGTGCCAGCAGCCCCGGGACAGTCTATGGCTACACCTTC. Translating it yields CASSPGTVYGYTF.

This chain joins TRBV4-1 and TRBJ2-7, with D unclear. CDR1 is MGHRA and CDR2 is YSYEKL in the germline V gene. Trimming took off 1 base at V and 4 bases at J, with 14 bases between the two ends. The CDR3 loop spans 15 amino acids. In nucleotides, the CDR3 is TGCGCCAGCAGCCAAGGAGGCGCCAGAGGATACGAGCAGTACTTC. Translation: CASSQGGARGYEQYF.

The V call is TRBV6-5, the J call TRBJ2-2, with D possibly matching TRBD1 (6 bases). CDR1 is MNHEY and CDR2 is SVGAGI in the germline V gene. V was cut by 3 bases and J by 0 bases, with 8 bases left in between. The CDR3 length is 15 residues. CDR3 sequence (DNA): TGTGCCAGCAGTTATTGGACAGCGAACACCGGGGAGCTGTTTTTT. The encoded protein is CASSYWTANTGELFF.

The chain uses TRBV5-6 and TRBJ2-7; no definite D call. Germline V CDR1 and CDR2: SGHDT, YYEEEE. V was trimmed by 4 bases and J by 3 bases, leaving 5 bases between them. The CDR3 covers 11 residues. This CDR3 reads CASSTDYEQYF. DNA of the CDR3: TGTGCCAGCAGCACCGACTACGAGCAGTACTTC.

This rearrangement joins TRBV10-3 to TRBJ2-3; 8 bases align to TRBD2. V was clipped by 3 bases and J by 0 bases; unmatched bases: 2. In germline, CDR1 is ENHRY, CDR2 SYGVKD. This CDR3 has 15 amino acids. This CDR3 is CAISDASGSTDTQYF. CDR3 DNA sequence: TGTGCCATCAGTGATGCTAGCGGGAGCACAGATACGCAGTATTTT.

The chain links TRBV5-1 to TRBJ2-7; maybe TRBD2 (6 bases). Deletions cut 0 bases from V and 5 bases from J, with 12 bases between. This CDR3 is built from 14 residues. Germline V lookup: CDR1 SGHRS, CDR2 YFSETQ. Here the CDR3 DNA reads TGCGCCAGCAGCTTGGGTGGAGGGAGCCACGAGCAGTACTTC. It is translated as CASSLGGGSHEQYF.

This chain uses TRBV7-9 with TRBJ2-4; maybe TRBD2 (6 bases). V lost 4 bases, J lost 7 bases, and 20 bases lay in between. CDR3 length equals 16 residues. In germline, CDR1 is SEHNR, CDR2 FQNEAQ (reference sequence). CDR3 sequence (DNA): TGTGCCAGCAGCTCCGCCGGGGGTAGCAGGGTTAACATTCAGTACTTC. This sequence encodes CASSSAGGSRVNIQYF.

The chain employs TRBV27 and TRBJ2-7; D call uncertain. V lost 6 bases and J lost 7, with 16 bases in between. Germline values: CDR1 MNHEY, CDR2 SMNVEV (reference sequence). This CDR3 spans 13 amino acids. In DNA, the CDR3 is TGTGCCAGCAGCCCAACTGGGGTCTGGGAGCAGTACTTC. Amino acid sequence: CASSPTGVWEQYF.

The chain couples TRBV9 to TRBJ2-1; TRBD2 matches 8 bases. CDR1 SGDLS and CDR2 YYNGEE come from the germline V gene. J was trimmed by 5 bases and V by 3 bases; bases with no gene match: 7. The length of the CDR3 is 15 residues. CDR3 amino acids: CASSESGSPNNEQFF. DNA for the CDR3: TGTGCCAGCAGCGAGAGCGGGAGCCCTAACAATGAGCAGTTCTTC.

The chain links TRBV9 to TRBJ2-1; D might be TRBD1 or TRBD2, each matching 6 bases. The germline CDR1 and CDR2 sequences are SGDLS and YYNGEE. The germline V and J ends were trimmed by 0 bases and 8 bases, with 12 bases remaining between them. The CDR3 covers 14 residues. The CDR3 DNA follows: TGTGCCAGCAGCGTAGAGGGGGGAATAGATGAGCAGTTCTTC. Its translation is CASSVEGGIDEQFF.

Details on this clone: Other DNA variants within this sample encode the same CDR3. The CDR3 DNA sequence: TGTGCCAGCAGCGCCGGGGGGAACACTGAAGCTTTCTTT. Translating it yields CASSAGGNTEAFF. V gene TRBV9 combines with J gene TRBJ1-1; D is perhaps TRBD1 (5 bases). Germline V lookup: CDR1 SGDLS, CDR2 YYNGEE. The CDR3 extends over 13 amino acids. Trimming removed 3 bases at V and 1 base at J, with 7 bases between.

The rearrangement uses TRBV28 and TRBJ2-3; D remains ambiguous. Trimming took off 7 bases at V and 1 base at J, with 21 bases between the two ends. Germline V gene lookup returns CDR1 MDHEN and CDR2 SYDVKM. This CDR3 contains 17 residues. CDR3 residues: CASIPRGWLEGTDTQYF. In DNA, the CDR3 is TGTGCCAGCATCCCCCGAGGTTGGCTAGAGGGCACAGATACGCAGTATTTT.

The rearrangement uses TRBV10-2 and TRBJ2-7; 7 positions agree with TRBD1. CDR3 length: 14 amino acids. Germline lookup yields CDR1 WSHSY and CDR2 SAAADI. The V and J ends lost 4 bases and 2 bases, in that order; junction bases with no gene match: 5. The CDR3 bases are TGCGCCAGCAGTGGGTGGCAGGGGGCCTACGAGCAGTACTTC. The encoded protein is CASSGWQGAYEQYF.

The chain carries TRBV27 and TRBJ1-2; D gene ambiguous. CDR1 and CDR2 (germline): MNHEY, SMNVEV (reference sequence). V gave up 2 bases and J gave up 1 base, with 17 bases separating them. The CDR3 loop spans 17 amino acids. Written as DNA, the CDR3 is TGTGCCAGCAGTTTAGGAGCCCGGAGGGCGCTTAACTATGGCTACACCTTC. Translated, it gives CASSLGARRALNYGYTF.

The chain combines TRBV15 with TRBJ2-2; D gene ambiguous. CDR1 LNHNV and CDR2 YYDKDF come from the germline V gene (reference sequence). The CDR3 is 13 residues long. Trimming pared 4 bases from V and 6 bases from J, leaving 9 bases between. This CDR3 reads CATSKSEAGELFF. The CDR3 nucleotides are TGTGCCACCAGCAAAAGCGAGGCCGGGGAGCTGTTTTTT.

The CDR3 region is CSVPSSGANYGYTF. Written as DNA, the CDR3 is TGCAGCGTTCCCTCCTCGGGCGCAAACTATGGCTACACCTTC. This chain joins TRBV29-1 and TRBJ1-2, with no clear D. The CDR3 consists of 14 residues. The germline V and J ends were trimmed by 5 bases and 2 bases, with 15 bases remaining between them. Germline CDR1 SQVTM, CDR2 ANQGSEA. The full variable domain, its missing parts supplied by reference TRBV29-1 and TRBJ1-2, is SAVISQKPSRDICQRGTSLTIQCQVDSQVTMMFWYRQQPGQSLTLIATANQGSEATYESGFVIDKFPISRPNLTFSTLTVSNMSPEDSSIYLCSVPSSGANYGYTFGSGTRLTVV.

The CDR3 DNA is TGTGCTAGTGGTTCGGCTTTCGGTGAGCAGTTCTTC. Residues: CASGSAFGEQFF. The J gene is TRBJ2-1, the V gene TRBV12-5; D unresolved. The CDR3 spans 12 residues. V was trimmed by 4 bases and J by 9 bases, leaving 10 bases between them. Germline CDR1 and CDR2: LGHNT and FRNRAP. Drawing the rest from reference TRBV12-5 and TRBJ2-1, the complete variable domain is DARVTQTPRHKVTEMGQEVTMRCQPILGHNTVFWYRQTMMQGLELLAYFRNRAPLDDSGMPKDRFSAEMPDATLATLKIQPSEPRDSAVYFCASGSAFGEQFFGPGTRLTVL.

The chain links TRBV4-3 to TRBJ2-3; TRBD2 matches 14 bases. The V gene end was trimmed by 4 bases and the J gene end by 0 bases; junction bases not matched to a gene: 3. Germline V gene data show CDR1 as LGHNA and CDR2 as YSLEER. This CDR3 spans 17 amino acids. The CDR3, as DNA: TGCGCCAGCAGCCCGGGACTAGCGGGAGCTAGCACAGATACGCAGTATTTT. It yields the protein CASSPGLAGASTDTQYF.

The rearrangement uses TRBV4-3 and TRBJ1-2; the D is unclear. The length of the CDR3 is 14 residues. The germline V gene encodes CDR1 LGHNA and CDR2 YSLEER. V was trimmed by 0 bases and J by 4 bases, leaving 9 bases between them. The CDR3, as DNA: TGCGCCAGCAGCCAAGATCGGGGATCCTATGGCTACACCTTC. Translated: CASSQDRGSYGYTF.